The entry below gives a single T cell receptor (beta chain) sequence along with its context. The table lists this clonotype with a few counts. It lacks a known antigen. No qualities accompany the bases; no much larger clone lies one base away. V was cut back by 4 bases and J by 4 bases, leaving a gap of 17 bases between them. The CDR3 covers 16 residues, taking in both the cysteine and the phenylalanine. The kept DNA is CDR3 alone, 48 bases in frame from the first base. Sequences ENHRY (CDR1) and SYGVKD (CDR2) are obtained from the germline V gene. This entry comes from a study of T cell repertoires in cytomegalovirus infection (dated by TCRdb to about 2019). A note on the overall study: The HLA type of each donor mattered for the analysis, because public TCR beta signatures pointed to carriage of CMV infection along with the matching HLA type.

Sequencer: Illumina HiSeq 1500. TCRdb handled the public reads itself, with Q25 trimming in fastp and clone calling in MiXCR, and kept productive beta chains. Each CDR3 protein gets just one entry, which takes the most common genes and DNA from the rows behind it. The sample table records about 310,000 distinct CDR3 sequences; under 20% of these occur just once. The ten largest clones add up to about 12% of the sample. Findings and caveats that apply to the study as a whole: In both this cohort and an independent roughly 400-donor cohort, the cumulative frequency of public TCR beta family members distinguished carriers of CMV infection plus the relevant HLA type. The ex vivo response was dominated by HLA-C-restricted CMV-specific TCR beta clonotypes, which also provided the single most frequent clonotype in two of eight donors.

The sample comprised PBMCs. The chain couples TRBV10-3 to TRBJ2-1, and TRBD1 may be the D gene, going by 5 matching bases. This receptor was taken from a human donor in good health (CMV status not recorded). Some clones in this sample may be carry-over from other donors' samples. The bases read TGTGCCATCAGTGTCCAAGGGGCCATACAGTACAATGAGCAGTTCTTC. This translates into CAISVQGAIQYNEQFF.